The clone carrying this T cell receptor beta chain was picked up one time. The antigen is not known. Other nucleotide sequences in the sample specify the same CDR3. This sample was included in a study of cytomegalovirus exposure and HLA in healthy donors. Overall study findings and caveats: Confirmation in vitro established that a few CMV-associated chains were specific for CMV antigens.

The PCR employed 60 Vbeta primers together with 13 Jbeta primers. Sequencing was performed with immunoSEQ multiplex PCR; in TCRdb, only in-frame clones are kept and a portion is missing. The sample consists of 110,000 to 150,000 clones, 75% to 85% of them appearing once. Germline V lookup: CDR1 MNHEY, CDR2 SVGAGI. V was cut by 0 bases and J by 5 bases, with 7 bases left in between. The length of the CDR3 is 13 residues. The sequenced sample was PBMCs. V is TRBV6-5 and J is TRBJ1-2; D remains unclear. The receptor's source is a woman aged 18-29 years in good health and CMV-seropositive. CDR3 protein: CASSYSTQYGYTF. CDR3 nucleotides: TGTGCCAGCAGTTACTCAACCCAGTATGGCTACACCTTC.